Sequencing of this TCR beta chain was carried out in a study of shared clonotypes between healthy human individuals. In this sample, this clone turned up a few times. For every subset, genomic DNA was evenly distributed across several immunoSEQ plates. Libraries were prepared by immunoSEQ multiplex PCR; TCRdb keeps only in-frame clonotypes and omits some of them. Counted here are approximately 1.9 million clones, 93% occurring once; the ten biggest clones make up around 1.8%. Terminally differentiated effector memory CD45RA+ cells were excluded by CCR7 positive selection of CD45RO-negative cells. This TCR derives from a man aged 18 to 35 in good health. Some clones in this sample may be carry-over from other donors' samples. The sample comprised naive CD8+ T cells from PBMCs.

CDR3 amino acids: CASSLGGFQDQPQHF. In DNA, the CDR3 is TGTGCCAGCAGCTTGGGCGGGTTTCAGGATCAGCCCCAGCATTTT. The chain uses TRBV5-5 and TRBJ1-5, with D unclear. Between the trimmed V and J ends, which lost 0 bases and 5 bases, there was a span of 12 bases. CDR3 size: 15 residues. The germline gives CDR1 SGHKS, CDR2 YYEKEE (reference sequence).